One and the same sample provided the 11 T cell receptor beta chains below, sequenced in a study of T cell responses to AZD1222 COVID-19 vaccine. The data were produced by immunoSEQ multiplex PCR, yet TCRdb's version contains in-frame clones alone and is incomplete. Counted here are approximately 180,000 clones, approximately 94% occurring once; the ten biggest clones make up approximately 4%. The sample was peripheral blood, taken 28 days after the second dose of the MenACWY control vaccine. All receptors derive from an adult who received the MenACWY meningococcal vaccine as a control.

The chain couples TRBV15 to TRBJ2-3; no definite D call. V lost 3 bases and J lost 4, with 17 bases in between. Germline CDR1 and CDR2: LNHNV and YYDKDF (reference sequence). The CDR3 is 16 residues long. CDR3 in amino acids: CATSSHTQSGADTQYF. In DNA form, the CDR3 reads TGTGCCACCAGCAGTCATACTCAGTCTGGGGCAGATACGCAGTATTTT.

The gene calls are TRBV4-2 and TRBJ2-1, with TRBD2 matching over 8 bases. The CDR3 runs to 17 residues. V shed 3 bases, J shed 3 bases, and the junction held 10 bases outside the gene matches. Per germline, CDR1 LGHNA and CDR2 YNFKEQ. The CDR3 spells CASSHALGSGSYNEQFF. For the CDR3, the DNA is TGTGCCAGCAGCCACGCCTTGGGGAGCGGGAGCTACAATGAGCAGTTCTTC.

The rearrangement links TRBV24-1 to TRBJ2-6; 9 bases align to TRBD1. Germline-derived CDR1 and CDR2 are KGHDR and SFDVKD. The CDR3 consists of 18 residues. V lost 3 bases and J lost 0; bases outside the gene matches: 5. The CDR3 nucleotides read TGTGCCACCAGTGATCAGGACAGGGGAGCCTCTGGGGCCAACGTCCTGACTTTC. This encodes CATSDQDRGASGANVLTF.

V is TRBV29-1 and J is TRBJ1-6; D not resolved. The germline V gene has CDR1 SQVTM and CDR2 ANQGSEA. There are 14 residues in the CDR3. Trimming pared 6 bases from V and 6 bases from J, leaving 15 bases between. CDR3 region: CSVGGAGPNSPLHF. CDR3 nucleotide sequence: TGCAGCGTCGGCGGTGCCGGACCTAATTCACCCCTCCACTTT.

In this sample, this clone turned up once. The chain joins TRBV11-3 to TRBJ1-3; D might be TRBD1 (5 bases). Trimming took off 1 base at V and 4 bases at J, with 8 bases between the two ends. Germline loops: CDR1 SGHNT, CDR2 YENEEA. There are 14 residues in the CDR3. The CDR3: CASSLGTGGNTIYF. The CDR3 nucleotides read TGTGCCAGCAGCTTAGGTACAGGAGGAAACACCATATATTTT.

The chain is built from TRBV29-1 and TRBJ2-3; maybe TRBD2 (5 bases). V lost 4 bases and J 0 bases, leaving 5 bases between the germline ends. The CDR3 has 12 residues. The germline gives CDR1 SQVTM, CDR2 ANQGSEA. The CDR3 sequence: CSVGGSTDTQYF. The DNA for the CDR3 is TGCAGCGTTGGAGGGAGCACAGATACGCAGTATTTT.

The V and J genes are TRBV2 and TRBJ2-7, with 8 bases lining up with TRBD1. The CDR3 sequence is 15 residues long. J lost 4 bases, V lost 5 bases, and 10 bases had no gene match. The germline V gene encodes CDR1 SNHLY and CDR2 FYNNEI. The CDR3 here is CASSPRTGSRYEQYF. For the CDR3, the DNA is TGTGCCAGCAGTCCTAGGACAGGGTCAAGGTACGAGCAGTACTTC.

The rearrangement joins TRBV6-2 or TRBV6-3 to TRBJ1-6, with D perhaps matching TRBD1 (5 bases). This CDR3 has 14 amino acids. Trimming cost V 0 bases and J 10 bases, with 10 bases left between them. Germline CDR1 is MNHEY and CDR2 is SVGEGT. The DNA for the CDR3 is TGTGCCAGCAGTTACTCCGGGGGTTCCTCACCCCTCCACTTT. This sequence encodes CASSYSGGSSPLHF.

The V and J genes are TRBV14 and TRBJ1-2; D is unresolved. Germline values: CDR1 SGHDN, CDR2 FVKESK. The CDR3 is made up of 11 amino acids. The V gene lost 4 bases and the J gene lost 8 bases, with 8 bases spanning the gap. The CDR3 DNA sequence: TGTGCCAGCAGCCGCGTGCACGGCTACACCTTC. Protein sequence: CASSRVHGYTF.

CDR3 protein: CASSFALEGTEAFF. CDR3 nucleotides: TGTGCCAGCAGTTTTGCTCTCGAGGGCACTGAAGCTTTCTTT. The rearrangement uses TRBV27 and TRBJ1-1, with unresolved D. The CDR3 has 14 amino acids. V shed 3 bases and J shed 4 bases, with 12 bases lying between them. CDR1 is MNHEY, CDR2 SMNVEV, per germline (reference sequence).

V gene TRBV7-2 combines with J gene TRBJ2-5; the match to TRBD1 covers 7 bases. V lost 6 bases to trimming and J lost 4 bases; unmatched junction nucleotides: 2. CDR1 is SGHTA and CDR2 is FQGNSA in the germline V gene. The CDR3 is made up of 12 amino acids. The CDR3 reads CASSGDRETQYF. CDR3 DNA: TGTGCCAGCAGTGGGGACAGAGAGACCCAGTACTTC. Based on the CDR3 plus reference TRBV7-2 and TRBJ2-5, the full variable domain is GAGVSQSPSNKVTEKGKDVELRCDPISGHTALYWYRQSLGQGLEFLIYFQGNSAPDKSGLPSDRFSAERTGGSVSTLTIQRTQQEDSAVYLCASSGDRETQYFGPGTRLLVL.